The next 10 T cell receptor beta chains were all read from a single sample in a study of shared clonotypes between healthy human individuals. Clones were sequenced by immunoSEQ multiplex PCR, and TCRdb holds only the in-frame ones, with some missing. Altogether 2 million to 2.5 million clones are present, approximately 94% being singletons, with the ten largest covering more than 0.35%. The specimen sequenced was naive CD4+ T cells from PBMCs. Subset indicated: CD45RA+ positively selected. These TCRs come from a man aged 18 to 30 in good health. Some clones in this sample may be carry-over from other donors' samples.

The chain recombines TRBV9 with TRBJ2-7; 8 bases agree with TRBD2. The CDR3 spans 14 residues. CDR1 is SGDLS, CDR2 YYNGEE, per germline. The V and J ends lost 0 bases and 7 bases, in that order; junction bases with no gene match: 6. The CDR3 is CASSVAGGYGEQYF. CDR3 coding DNA: TGTGCCAGCAGCGTAGCGGGAGGGTATGGGGAGCAGTACTTC.

The rearrangement joins TRBV14 to TRBJ1-2; D remains unclear. The CDR3 consists of 13 residues. Germline V CDR1 and CDR2: SGHDN, FVKESK. Deletions cut 3 bases from V and 5 bases from J, with 10 bases between. The CDR3 protein is CASSQASGYGYTF. Here the CDR3 DNA reads TGTGCCAGCAGCCAGGCCAGTGGGTATGGCTACACCTTC.

The CDR3 reads CASSLGTGFNEKLFF. CDR3 DNA: TGCGCCAGCAGCTTAGGGACAGGGTTTAATGAAAAACTGTTTTTT. This sequence joins TRBV5-1 and TRBJ1-4; the match to TRBD1 covers 9 bases. CDR1 and CDR2 from the germline V gene are SGHRS and YFSETQ. The CDR3 contains 15 residues. V was clipped by 2 bases and J by 4 bases; unmatched bases: 3.

The CDR3: CASIQDRGEQFF. The CDR3 DNA follows: TGTGCCAGCATCCAGGACCGGGGTGAGCAGTTCTTC. The V gene is TRBV7-2, the J gene TRBJ2-1, with D perhaps matching TRBD2 (5 bases). The CDR3 extends over 12 amino acids. Looked up from germline, CDR1 is SGHTA and CDR2 is FQGNSA. Trimming shortened V by 7 bases and J by 9 bases, and 13 bases separated the two germline ends.

The chain combines TRBV6-6 with TRBJ2-7; D unresolved. V lost 6 bases, J lost 2 bases, and 14 bases lay in between. The CDR3 covers 14 residues. Germline V lookup: CDR1 MNHNY, CDR2 SVGAGI (reference sequence). CDR3 DNA sequence: TGTGCCAGCAGCCCCCGTTGGGAAGCCTACGAGCAGTACTTC. Translation gives CASSPRWEAYEQYF.

With respect to this clone: This sample includes further DNA sequences coding for the same CDR3. V is TRBV29-1 and J is TRBJ2-7; the match to TRBD1 covers 7 bases. This CDR3 is 13 amino acids long. Losses at the gene ends were 4 bases for V and 1 base for J; bases not matched to a gene: 4. Germline CDR1 SQVTM, CDR2 ANQGSEA. The CDR3 nucleotides are TGCAGCGTTGTAGACAGGGCTTCCTACGAGCAGTACTTC. Amino acids: CSVVDRASYEQYF.

The rearrangement joins TRBV15 to TRBJ2-3; 10 nucleotides align to TRBD2. Germline values: CDR1 LNHNV, CDR2 YYDKDF (reference sequence). CDR3 size: 16 residues. V shed 1 base and J 3 bases; nucleotides not matched to a gene: 4. The CDR3 coding sequence is TGTGCCACCAGCAGAGTAGCGGGAGGTGCGACAGATACGCAGTATTTT. Residues: CATSRVAGGATDTQYF.

The CDR3 sequence is CASSIDGEQKLFF. Written as DNA, the CDR3 is TGTGCCAGTAGTATTGACGGCGAGCAAAAACTGTTTTTT. This chain joins TRBV19 and TRBJ1-4; D gene unclear. The germline V gene encodes CDR1 LNHDA and CDR2 SQIVND (reference sequence). Trimming left V 3 bases short and J 9 bases short, with 11 bases between. This CDR3 has 13 residues. Full variable domain (outside the CDR3, taken from reference TRBV19 and TRBJ1-4): DGGITQSPKYLFRKEGQNVTLSCEQNLNHDAMYWYRQDPGQGLRLIYYSQIVNDFQKGDIAEGYSVSREKKESFPLTVTSAQKNPTAFYLCASSIDGEQKLFFGSGTQLSVL.

The genes are TRBV5-6 and TRBJ1-3, with D perhaps TRBD1 (5 bases). This CDR3 is built from 14 residues. The V end lost 1 base, the J end lost 4 bases, and 9 bases lay between the germline ends. CDR1 is SGHDT, CDR2 YYEEEE, per germline. The CDR3 loop reads CASSLTGLGNTIYF. CDR3 sequence (DNA): TGTGCCAGCAGCTTGACGGGGCTGGGAAACACCATATATTTT.

This clone was seen a single time. Other DNA sequences in the sample encode the same CDR3. V usage is TRBV19 and J usage is TRBJ2-3, with a weak D call TRBD2 (7 bases). Trimming pared 6 bases from V and 1 base from J, leaving 11 bases between. Germline assignment: CDR1 LNHDA and CDR2 SQIVND (reference sequence). The CDR3 is 14 residues long. The CDR3 protein is CASSLGGGTDTQYF. The CDR3 coding sequence is TGTGCCAGTAGCCTAGGGGGGGGCACAGATACGCAGTATTTT.